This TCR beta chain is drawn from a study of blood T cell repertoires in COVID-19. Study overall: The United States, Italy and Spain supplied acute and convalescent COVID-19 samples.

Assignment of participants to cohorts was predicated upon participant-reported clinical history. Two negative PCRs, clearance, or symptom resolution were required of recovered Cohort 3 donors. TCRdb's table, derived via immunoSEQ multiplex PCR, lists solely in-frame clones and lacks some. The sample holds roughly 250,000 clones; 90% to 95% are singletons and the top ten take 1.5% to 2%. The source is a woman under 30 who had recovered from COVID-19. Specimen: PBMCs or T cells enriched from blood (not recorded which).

The chain's CDR3 is CATTGGKVRGEKLFF. CDR3 nucleotides: TGTGCCACGACAGGGGGCAAGGTTCGCGGTGAAAAACTGTTTTTT. This chain uses TRBV19 with TRBJ1-4, with TRBD1 identical over 10 bases. The V gene's germline CDR1 is LNHDA and CDR2 SQIVND (reference sequence). CDR3 size: 15 residues. Losses at the gene ends were 10 bases for V and 7 bases for J; bases not matched to a gene: 12.